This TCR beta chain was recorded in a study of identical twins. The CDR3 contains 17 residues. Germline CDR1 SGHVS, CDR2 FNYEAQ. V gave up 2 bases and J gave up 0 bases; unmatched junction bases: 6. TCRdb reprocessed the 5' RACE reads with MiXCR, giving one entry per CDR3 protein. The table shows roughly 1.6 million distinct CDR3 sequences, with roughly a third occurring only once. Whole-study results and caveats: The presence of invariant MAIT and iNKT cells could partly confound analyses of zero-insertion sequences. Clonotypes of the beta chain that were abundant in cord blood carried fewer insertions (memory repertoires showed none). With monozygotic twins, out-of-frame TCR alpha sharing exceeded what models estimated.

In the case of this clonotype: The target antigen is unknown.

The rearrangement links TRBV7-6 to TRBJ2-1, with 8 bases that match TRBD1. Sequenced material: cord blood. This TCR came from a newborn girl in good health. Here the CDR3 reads CASSLLRDRNSYNEQFF. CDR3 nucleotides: TGTGCCAGCAGCTTACTTCGGGACAGGAACTCCTACAATGAGCAGTTCTTC. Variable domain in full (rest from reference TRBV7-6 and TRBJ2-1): GAGVSQSPRYKVTKRGQDVALRCDPISGHVSLYWYRQALGQGPEFLTYFNYEAQQDKSGLPNDRFSAERPEGSISTLTIQRTEQRDSAMYRCASSLLRDRNSYNEQFFGPGTRLTVL.